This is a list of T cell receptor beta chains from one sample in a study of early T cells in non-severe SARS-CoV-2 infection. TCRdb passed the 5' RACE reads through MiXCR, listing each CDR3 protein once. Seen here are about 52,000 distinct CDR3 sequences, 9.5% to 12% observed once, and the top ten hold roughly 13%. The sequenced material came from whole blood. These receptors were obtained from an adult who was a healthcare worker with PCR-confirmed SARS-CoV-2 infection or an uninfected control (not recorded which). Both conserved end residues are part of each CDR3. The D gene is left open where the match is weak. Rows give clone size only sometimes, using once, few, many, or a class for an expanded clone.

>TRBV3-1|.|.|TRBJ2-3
CASSFATTDTQYF
TGTGCCAGCAGCTTCGCGACGACAGATACGCAGTATTTT
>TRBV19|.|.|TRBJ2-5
CGAGRGQGGLETQYF
TGTGGCGCGGGGAGAGGACAGGGAGGGCTGGAGACCCAGTACTTC
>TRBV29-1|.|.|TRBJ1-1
CSVGTGTLRLREAFF
TGCAGCGTTGGGACCGGGACTCTTAGACTACGTGAAGCTTTCTTT
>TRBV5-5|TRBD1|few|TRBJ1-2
CASSAARTGGRTNYGYTF
TGTGCCAGCAGCGCGGCCAGGACAGGGGGCAGAACTAACTATGGCTACACCTTC
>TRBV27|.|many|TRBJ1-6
CASSTQGSYNSPLHF
TGTGCCAGCAGTACCCAGGGATCCTATAATTCACCCCTCCACTTT
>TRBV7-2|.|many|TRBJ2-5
CASSLGTRGETQYF
TGTGCCAGCAGCTTAGGCACCCGTGGGGAGACCCAGTACTTC
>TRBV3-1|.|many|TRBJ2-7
CASSQSLGVYEQYF
TGTGCCAGCAGCCAGAGCCTAGGGGTCTACGAGCAGTACTTC
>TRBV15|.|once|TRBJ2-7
CATSPGPISEQYF
TGTGCCACCTCTCCCGGACCCATTAGCGAGCAGTACTTC
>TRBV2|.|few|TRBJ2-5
CASSVGFEETQYF
TGTGCCAGCAGTGTAGGGTTTGAAGAGACCCAGTACTTC
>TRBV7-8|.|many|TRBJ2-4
CASRIALQGLAKNIQYF
TGTGCCAGCAGGATCGCCTTGCAGGGTTTAGCCAAAAACATTCAGTACTTC
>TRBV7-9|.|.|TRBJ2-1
CASSPSKKNEQFF
TGTGCCAGCAGTCCCTCGAAGAAAAATGAGCAGTTCTTC
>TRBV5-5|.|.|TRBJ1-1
CASSMSGTRKAFF
TGTGCCAGCAGTATGAGTGGAACACGCAAAGCTTTCTTT
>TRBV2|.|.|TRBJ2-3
CASSAYRESHTDTQYF
TGTGCCAGCAGTGCCTATCGGGAGTCCCACACAGATACGCAGTATTTT
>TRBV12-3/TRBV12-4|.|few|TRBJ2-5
CASSFPSGTQYF
TGTGCCAGCAGTTTCCCCAGCGGGACCCAGTACTTC
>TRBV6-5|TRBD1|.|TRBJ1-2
CASSYSTGEAYGYTF
TGTGCCAGCAGTTACTCTACAGGGGAGGCCTATGGCTACACCTTC
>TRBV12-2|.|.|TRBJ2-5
CNNRWSQETQYF
TGTAATAATCGTTGGTCCCAAGAGACCCAGTACTTC
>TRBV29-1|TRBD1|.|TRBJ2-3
CSVGDRGPSDTQYF
TGCAGCGTTGGGGACAGGGGACCATCAGATACGCAGTATTTT
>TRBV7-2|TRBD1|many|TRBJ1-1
CASSRGQGSGAFF
TGTGCCAGCAGCCGAGGACAGGGCTCAGGAGCTTTCTTT
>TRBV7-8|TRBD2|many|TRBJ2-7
CASTSSSGGAYEQYF
TGTGCCAGCACGTCTTCTAGCGGGGGAGCTTACGAGCAGTACTTC
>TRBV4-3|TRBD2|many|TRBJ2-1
CASSQDLAEAYNEQFF
TGCGCCAGCAGCCAAGATCTAGCGGAGGCCTACAATGAGCAGTTCTTC
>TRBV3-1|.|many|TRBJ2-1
CASSPPMRGGDKWEQFF
TGTGCCAGCAGTCCCCCCATGAGGGGAGGGGACAAATGGGAGCAGTTCTTC
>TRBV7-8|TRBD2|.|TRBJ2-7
CASSLVRASGTYEQYF
TGTGCCAGCAGCTTAGTTCGGGCTAGCGGGACCTACGAGCAGTACTTC
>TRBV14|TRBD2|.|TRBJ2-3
CASSQDVRGAQYF
TGTGCCAGCAGCCAAGATGTGCGGGGGGCGCAGTATTTT
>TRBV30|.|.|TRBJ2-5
CAWSVSSAPRETQYF
TGTGCCTGGAGTGTATCGTCAGCTCCTCGGGAGACCCAGTACTTC
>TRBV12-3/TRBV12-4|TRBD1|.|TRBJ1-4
CASTHVGTGSEKLFF
TGTGCCAGCACCCACGTCGGGACAGGGAGCGAAAAACTGTTTTTT
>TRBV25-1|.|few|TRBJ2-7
CASSGHSGRPYEQYF
TGTGCCAGCAGTGGACATTCGGGACGCCCTTACGAGCAGTACTTC
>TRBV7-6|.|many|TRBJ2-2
CASSPGLRGVLSGELFF
TGTGCCAGCAGTCCCGGACTGCGGGGAGTTTTATCCGGGGAGCTGTTTTTT
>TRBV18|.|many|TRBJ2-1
CASSLAQPPWGEQFF
TGTGCCAGCTCACTCGCCCAGCCGCCCTGGGGGGAGCAGTTCTTC
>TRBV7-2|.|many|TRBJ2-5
CASSLPRTQYF
TGTGCCAGCAGCTTACCGCGGACCCAGTACTTC
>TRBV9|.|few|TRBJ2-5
CASSVAASVEETQYF
TGTGCCAGCAGCGTAGCCGCTTCGGTGGAAGAGACCCAGTACTTC
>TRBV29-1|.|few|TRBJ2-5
CSVWLGQTQYF
TGCAGCGTTTGGTTAGGGCAAACCCAGTACTTC
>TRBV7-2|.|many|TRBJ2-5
CASSLARGGGETQYF
TGTGCCAGCAGCTTAGCGCGCGGGGGCGGAGAGACCCAGTACTTC
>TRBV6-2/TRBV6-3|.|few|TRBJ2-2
CASSPPHLGGNTGELFF
TGTGCCAGCAGTCCACCCCACCTCGGGGGGAACACCGGGGAGCTGTTTTTT
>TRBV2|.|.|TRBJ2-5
CASKVSETQYF
TGTGCCAGCAAAGTATCGGAGACCCAGTACTTC
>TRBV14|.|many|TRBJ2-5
CASSQVRNSQETQYF
TGTGCCAGCAGCCAAGTGAGGAACAGCCAAGAGACCCAGTACTTC
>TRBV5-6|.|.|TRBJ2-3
CASSLIGTDTQYF
TGTGCCAGCAGCTTGATTGGCACAGATACGCAGTATTTT
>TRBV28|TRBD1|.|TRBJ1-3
CASSGTVSGNTIYF
TGTGCCAGCAGCGGGACAGTTTCTGGAAACACCATATATTTT
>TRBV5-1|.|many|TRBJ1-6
CASSLGLTESPLHF
TGCGCCAGCAGCTTAGGCCTGACGGAGTCACCCCTCCACTTT
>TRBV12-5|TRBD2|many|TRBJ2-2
CASAFSGRAGELFF
TGTGCTAGTGCCTTTAGCGGGAGAGCCGGGGAGCTGTTTTTT
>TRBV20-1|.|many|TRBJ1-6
CSARDGQGGSSPLHF
TGCAGTGCTAGAGATGGGCAGGGAGGGAGTTCACCCCTCCACTTT
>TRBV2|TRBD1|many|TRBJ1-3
CASSGTQGTIYF
TGTGCCAGCAGCGGAACACAGGGGACCATATATTTT
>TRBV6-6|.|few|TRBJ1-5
CASRPPGGRNQPQHF
TGTGCCAGCAGGCCCCCGGGGGGCCGCAATCAGCCCCAGCATTTT
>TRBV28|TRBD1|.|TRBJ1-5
CASSWGQTSNQPQHF
TGTGCCAGCAGTTGGGGACAGACTAGCAATCAGCCCCAGCATTTT
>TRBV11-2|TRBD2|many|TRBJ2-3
CATSSGGRDTQYF
TGTGCCACCTCAAGCGGGGGAAGGGATACGCAGTATTTT
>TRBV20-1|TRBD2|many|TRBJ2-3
CSAGTRRTDTQYF
TGCAGTGCAGGGACTAGGCGCACAGATACGCAGTATTTT
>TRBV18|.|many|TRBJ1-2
CASSPREDGYTF
TGTGCCAGCTCACCACGCGAAGATGGCTACACCTTC
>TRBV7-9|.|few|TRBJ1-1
CASSFHGEAFF
TGTGCCAGCAGCTTTCACGGGGAAGCTTTCTTT